This T cell receptor beta chain was identified in a study of Graves' ophthalmopathy and Graves' hyperthyroidism (dated by TCRdb to 2017 to 2018). Regarding the research as a whole: Hyperthyroidism was defined as stable when no progression to ophthalmopathy occurred within 18 months of follow-up. To tell Graves' ophthalmopathy apart from Graves' hyperthyroidism, and to predict which patients would progress to ophthalmopathy, the study relied on TCR beta repertoire signatures. In total, some 140 blood samples were TCR-sequenced: approximately 42 ophthalmopathy, over 70 hyperthyroidism and about 17 hyperthyroidism-to-ophthalmopathy patients. A discovery set of 100 patients (43 ophthalmopathy, about 59 stable hyperthyroidism) was enrolled to explore V-J signatures distinguishing ophthalmopathy from hyperthyroidism. The independent validation cohort included around 19 hyperthyroidism patients plus 17 patients who later progressed from hyperthyroidism to ophthalmopathy. In six or seven hyperthyroidism patients, the T-cell repertoires found in thyroid tissue were compared with those found in blood. Following sampling, methimazole starting at 30 mg daily was administered to hyperthyroidism patients, and high-dose intravenous methylprednisolone was administered to ophthalmopathy patients.

Summary of the overall study and its limitations: In validation, the model predicted ophthalmopathy progression with more than 55% sensitivity and 72.22% specificity; fewer than 15 predicted patients were CT-confirmed with GO in a median of 6.5 months. In cross-validation, the 13-signature model distinguished ophthalmopathy from stable hyperthyroidism with approximately 85% sensitivity and roughly 81% specificity, and in the test set the corresponding values were roughly 80% and 75%. Sample size was not predetermined statistically, and investigators were not blinded to group allocation. Most expanded thyroid clonotypes with frequency above 0.001 were also detected in blood, suggesting blood repertoires may reflect the thyroid immune response.

For repertoire sequencing, the TCR beta CDR3 regions were amplified from RNA transcripts. A first-round RT-PCR used HTBI primers with the Qiagen OneStep RT-PCR kit, followed by a second-round multiplex PCR, size selection and purification. Sequencing of the libraries was carried out on an Illumina HiSeq2000 in paired-end mode with 100 bp reads. As for how the authors treated the data: SOAPnuke was used to process the reads, throwing out any read that had adapters, had uncalled bases, had a mean Phred below 15, or lacked an exact constant-primer or identifier match. COPE v1.2.5 was used to merge the high-quality paired reads. Clonotypes were defined as unique nucleotide sequences and were aligned to IMGT TRB V, D and J references using MiTCR v1.1. The analysis was limited to V-J combinations with a frequency above 0.0001, which together covered roughly 99% of repertoires. A TCR clonal expansion and chaos score per V-J combination was defined as the ratio of F50 clonal expansion to chaos observed in the TCRdist matrix. Welch's t-statistics and random forest were used to narrow the features down to approximately 13 V-J combinations, which were then fed into a naive Bayes classifier. Thyroid-blood repertoire similarity was quantified with the Morisita-Horn index. The raw public data were reprocessed by TCRdb itself: fastp quality trimming at Q25, MiXCR clonotype calling, in-frame beta chains only. CDR3 protein sequences are deduplicated, and each keeps its most common genes and DNA. The V and J calls reflect TCRdb's pipeline rather than the authors' work. For this sample there are over a million distinct CDR3 sequences; about two fifths appear just once. Over 8.5% of the sample is taken by the ten largest.

The hyperthyroidism patients were 18 to 65 years old and newly diagnosed, with a disease duration of less than 2 months. Anyone with other autoimmune diseases, uncontrolled infections, pregnancy or lactation was excluded from the study. Clinical symptoms, serum thyroxine, TRAb, thyroid ultrasound and orbital computed tomography formed the basis of the diagnosis. Total RNA was extracted with Trizol reagent and quality-checked on an Agilent 2100 Bioanalyzer. CDR1 is given as LGHNA and CDR2 as YSLEER, both from the germline V gene. From V the trimming removes 3 bases and from J it removes 6 bases, while the gene matches leave 6 bases of the junction unaccounted for. Inclusive of the bounding cysteine and phenylalanine, the CDR3 is 14 residues long. Only the CDR3 region is kept as DNA, spanning 42 bases read in frame from base 1. In the case of this clonotype: The antigen it recognizes is unknown. No quality values exist for individual bases; no much larger clone is one base distant.

The chain joins TRBV4-3 to TRBJ2-7, with 9 bases aligning to TRBD1. The sample consisted of peripheral blood or thyroid tissue (not recorded which). The clonotype was recovered from an adult man with Graves' hyperthyroidism. The CDR3 protein: CASSQGTGRREQYF. The DNA sequence is as follows: TGCGCCAGCAGCCAGGGGACAGGGCGACGCGAGCAGTACTTC.